This record concerns one T cell receptor (beta chain) sequence. Its target antigen remains unknown. Per-nucleotide qualities are absent, and no much larger clonotype sits a single base away. This entry is derived from a study of blood T cell repertoires in COVID-19 (dated by TCRdb to about 2020). Context from the whole study: The collaborator samples originated in the United States, Italy and Spain and spanned the acute and convalescent phases of COVID-19. The samples were drawn from the first 160 participants of the ongoing ImmuneRACE study and from 1,254 subjects provided by 6 global collaborators. The material from the prospective study consisted of cDNA or gDNA derived from T cells, B-cell-depleted T cells, or PBMCs. The dataset comprised deeply sampled blood TCRbeta repertoires from subjects exposed to, actively infected with, or recovered from COVID-19. The repertoires were released in a freely available public database intended as a resource for research on the immune response to SARS-CoV-2. The sample metadata nearly always contained a de-identified subject ID, COVID-19 status, age in years and sex. Where available, HLA class I and class II types were obtained from metadata supplied by the sample provider rather than from assay-based typing. On the study overall, not on this receptor specifically: Clinical and demographic metadata were provided uncurated, with the amount varying by source and participant.

TCRbeta CDR3 regions were amplified from genomic DNA using the immunoSEQ Assay, a bias-controlled multiplex PCR. Under the source paper's analysis protocol: The number of nucleated cells in each sample was estimated from the amplification of reference gene primers within the assay. To quantify the absolute abundance of each unique TCRbeta CDR3 rearrangement, sequence reads were collapsed and filtered. For each sample, productive Simpson clonality was calculated by taking the square root of Simpson's diversity index across productive rearrangements. Not all clones reach the TCRdb copy of this immuneACCESS table, which keeps in-frame sequences only. Checked studies attribute under half of the gap to unresolved V genes and leave the rest unexplained. The V and J calls and the clone size are those of that table, but D and trimming were determined from the DNA. This sample holds roughly 300,000 clones; about 90% were observed only once. Clones ranked in the top ten supply under 7.5% of the sample.

A second Seattle source provided samples from volunteer blood donors who had recovered from COVID-19. Whole blood was collected in K2EDTA tubes by collaborating institutions according to the institutions' own protocols. Collaborator samples were shipped for TCRbeta analysis as frozen whole blood, isolated PBMCs, or DNA extracted from either sample type. The sequence was obtained from a man aged 18 to 30 who had recovered from COVID-19. The sample taken for sequencing was peripheral blood.

The nucleotide sequence is given as TGTGCCAGCAGCTGGGCTAGCGGGGGGGAGACCCAGTACTTC. It encodes CASSWASGGETQYF. The sequence is built from TRBV11-1 and TRBJ2-5; 11 nucleotides in the junction match TRBD2. There are 14 amino acids in the CDR3, from cysteine to phenylalanine inclusive. Only the CDR3 part of the read is kept: 42 bases, read in frame from the first base. After removal of 4 bases from V and 5 bases from J, the junction retains 3 bases not matched to a gene. From a lookup of the germline V gene (reference sequence), CDR1 and CDR2 are SGHAT and FQDESV.